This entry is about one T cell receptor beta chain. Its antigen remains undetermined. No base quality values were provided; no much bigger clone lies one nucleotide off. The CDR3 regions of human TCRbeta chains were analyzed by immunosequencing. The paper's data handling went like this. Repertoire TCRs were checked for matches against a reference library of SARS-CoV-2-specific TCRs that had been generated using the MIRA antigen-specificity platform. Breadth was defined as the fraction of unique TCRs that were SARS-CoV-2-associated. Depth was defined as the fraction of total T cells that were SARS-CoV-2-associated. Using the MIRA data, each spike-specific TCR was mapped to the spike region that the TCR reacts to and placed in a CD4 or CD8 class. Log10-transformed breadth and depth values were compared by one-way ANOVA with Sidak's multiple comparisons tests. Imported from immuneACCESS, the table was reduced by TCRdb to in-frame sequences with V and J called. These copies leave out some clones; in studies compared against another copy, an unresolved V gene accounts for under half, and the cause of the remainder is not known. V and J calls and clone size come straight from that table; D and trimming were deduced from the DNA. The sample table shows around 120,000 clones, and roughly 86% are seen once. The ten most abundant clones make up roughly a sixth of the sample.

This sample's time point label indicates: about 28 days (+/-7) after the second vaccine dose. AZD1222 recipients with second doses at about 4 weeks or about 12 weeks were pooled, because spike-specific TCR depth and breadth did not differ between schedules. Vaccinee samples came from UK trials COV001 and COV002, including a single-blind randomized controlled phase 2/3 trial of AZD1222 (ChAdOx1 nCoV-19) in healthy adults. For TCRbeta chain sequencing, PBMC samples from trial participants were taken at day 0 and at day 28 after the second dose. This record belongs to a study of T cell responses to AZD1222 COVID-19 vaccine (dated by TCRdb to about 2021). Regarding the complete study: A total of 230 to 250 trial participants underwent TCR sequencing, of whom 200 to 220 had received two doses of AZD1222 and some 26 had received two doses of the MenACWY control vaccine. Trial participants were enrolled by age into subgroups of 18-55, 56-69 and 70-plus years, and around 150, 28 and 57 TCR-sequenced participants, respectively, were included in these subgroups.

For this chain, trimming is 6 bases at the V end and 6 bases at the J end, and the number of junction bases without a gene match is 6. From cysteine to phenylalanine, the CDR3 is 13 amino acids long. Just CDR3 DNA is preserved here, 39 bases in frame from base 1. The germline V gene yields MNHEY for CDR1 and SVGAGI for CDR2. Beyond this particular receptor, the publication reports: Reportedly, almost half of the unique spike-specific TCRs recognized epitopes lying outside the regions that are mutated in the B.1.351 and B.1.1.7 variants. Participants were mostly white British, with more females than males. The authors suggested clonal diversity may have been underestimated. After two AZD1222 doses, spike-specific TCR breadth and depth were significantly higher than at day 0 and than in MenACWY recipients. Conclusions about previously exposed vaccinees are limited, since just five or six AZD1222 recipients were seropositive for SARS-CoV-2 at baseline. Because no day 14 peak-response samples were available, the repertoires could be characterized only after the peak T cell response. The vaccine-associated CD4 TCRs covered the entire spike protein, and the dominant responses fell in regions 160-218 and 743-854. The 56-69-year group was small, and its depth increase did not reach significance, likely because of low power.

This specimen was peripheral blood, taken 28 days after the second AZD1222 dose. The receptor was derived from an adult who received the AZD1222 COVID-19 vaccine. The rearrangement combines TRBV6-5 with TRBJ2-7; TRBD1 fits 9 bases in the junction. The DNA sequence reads TGTGCCAGCAGCACCGGGACAGGGAGCGAGCAGTACTTC. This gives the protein CASSTGTGSEQYF.